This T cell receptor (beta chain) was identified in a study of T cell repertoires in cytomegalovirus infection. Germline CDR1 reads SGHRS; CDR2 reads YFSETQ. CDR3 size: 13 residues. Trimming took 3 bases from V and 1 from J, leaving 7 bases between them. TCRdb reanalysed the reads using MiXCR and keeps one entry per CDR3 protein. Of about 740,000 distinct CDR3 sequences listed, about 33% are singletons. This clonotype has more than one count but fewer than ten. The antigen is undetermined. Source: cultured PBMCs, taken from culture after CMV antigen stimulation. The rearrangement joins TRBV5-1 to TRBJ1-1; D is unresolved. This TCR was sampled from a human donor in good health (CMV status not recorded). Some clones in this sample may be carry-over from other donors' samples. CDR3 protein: CASSYEENTEAFF. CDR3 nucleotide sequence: TGCGCCAGCAGCTATGAGGAGAACACTGAAGCTTTCTTT.